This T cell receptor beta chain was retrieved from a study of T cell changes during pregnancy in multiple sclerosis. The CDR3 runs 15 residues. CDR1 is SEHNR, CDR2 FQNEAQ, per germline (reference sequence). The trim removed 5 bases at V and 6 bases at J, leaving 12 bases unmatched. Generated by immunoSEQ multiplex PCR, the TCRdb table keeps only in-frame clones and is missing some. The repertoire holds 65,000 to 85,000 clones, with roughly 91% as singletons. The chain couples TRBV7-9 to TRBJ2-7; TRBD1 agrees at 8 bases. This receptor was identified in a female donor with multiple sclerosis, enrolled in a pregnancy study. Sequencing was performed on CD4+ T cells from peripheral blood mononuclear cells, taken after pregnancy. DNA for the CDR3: TGTGCCAGCAGCCAACTAGACAGGGGATCCGCCGAGCAGTACTTC. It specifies CASSQLDRGSAEQYF.